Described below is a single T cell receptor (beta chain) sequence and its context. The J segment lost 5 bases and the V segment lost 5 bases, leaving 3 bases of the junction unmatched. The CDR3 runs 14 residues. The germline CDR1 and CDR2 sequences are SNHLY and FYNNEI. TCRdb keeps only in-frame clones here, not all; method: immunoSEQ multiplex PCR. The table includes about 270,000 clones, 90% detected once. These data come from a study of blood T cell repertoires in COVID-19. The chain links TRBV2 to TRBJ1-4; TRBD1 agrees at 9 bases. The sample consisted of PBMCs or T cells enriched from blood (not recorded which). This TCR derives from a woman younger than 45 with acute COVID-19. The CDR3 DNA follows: TGTGCCAGCAGTCCCGGGACAGGGAATGAAAAACTGTTTTTT. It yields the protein CASSPGTGNEKLFF.